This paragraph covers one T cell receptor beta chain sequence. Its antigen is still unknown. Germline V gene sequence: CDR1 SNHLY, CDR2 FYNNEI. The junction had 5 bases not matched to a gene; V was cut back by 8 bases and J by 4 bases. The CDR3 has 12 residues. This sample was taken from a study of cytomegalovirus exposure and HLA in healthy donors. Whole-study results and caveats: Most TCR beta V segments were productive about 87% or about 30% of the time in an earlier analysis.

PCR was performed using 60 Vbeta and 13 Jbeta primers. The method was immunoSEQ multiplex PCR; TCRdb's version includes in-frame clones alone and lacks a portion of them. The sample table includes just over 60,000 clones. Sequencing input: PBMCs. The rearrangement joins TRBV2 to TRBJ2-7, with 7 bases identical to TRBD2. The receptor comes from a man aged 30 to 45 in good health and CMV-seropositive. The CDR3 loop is CASELAEYEQYF. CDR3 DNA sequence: TGTGCCAGCGAGCTAGCGGAATACGAGCAGTACTTC.